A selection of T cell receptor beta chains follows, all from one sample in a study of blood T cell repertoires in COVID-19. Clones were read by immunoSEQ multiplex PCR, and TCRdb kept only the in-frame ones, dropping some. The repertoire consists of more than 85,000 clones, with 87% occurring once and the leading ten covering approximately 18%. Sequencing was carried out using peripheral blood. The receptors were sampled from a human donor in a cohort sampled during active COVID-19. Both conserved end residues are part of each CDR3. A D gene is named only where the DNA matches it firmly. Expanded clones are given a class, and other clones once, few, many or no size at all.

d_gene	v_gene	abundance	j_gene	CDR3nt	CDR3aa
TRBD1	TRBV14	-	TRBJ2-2	TGTGCCAGCAGCCACTGGACAGGGGAAGTTGTCGGGGAGCTGTTTTTT	CASSHWTGEVVGELFF
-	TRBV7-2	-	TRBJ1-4	TGTGCCAGCAGCCCCGACAGGTGGAATGAAAAACTGTTTTTT	CASSPDRWNEKLFF
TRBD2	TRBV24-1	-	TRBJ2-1	TGTGCCACCAGTGATACATTGAGACTCGGGACTAGCGGGGGGCCCTCCTCCTACAATGAGCAGTTCTTC	CATSDTLRLGTSGGPSSYNEQFF
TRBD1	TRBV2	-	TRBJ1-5	TGTGCCAGCAGTGTTGGACAGGGTTTACAGCCCCAGCATTTT	CASSVGQGLQPQHF
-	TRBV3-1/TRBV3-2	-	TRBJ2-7	TGTGCCAGCAGCCAAGATTGGAGACAGGAGGATCGGGAGCAGTACTTC	CASSQDWRQEDREQYF
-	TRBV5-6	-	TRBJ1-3	TGTGCCAGCAGCTTGGGGACAATCATTTCTGGAAACACCATATATTTT	CASSLGTIISGNTIYF
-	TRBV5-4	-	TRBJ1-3	TGTGCCAGCAGCTTCCAGGGTTCGACTTTTTTTGGAAACACCATATATTTT	CASSFQGSTFFGNTIYF
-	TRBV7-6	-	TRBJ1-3	TGTGCCAGCAGCTTAGGCCACCAACGGGGAAACACCATATATTTT	CASSLGHQRGNTIYF
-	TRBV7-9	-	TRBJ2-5	TGTGCCAGCAGCTTAGCCACGGGGTCAGAGACCCAGTACTTC	CASSLATGSETQYF
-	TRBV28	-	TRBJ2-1	TGTGCCAGCAGTTCAGGACGACAGACAGGCTCCTACAATGAGCAGTTCTTC	CASSSGRQTGSYNEQFF
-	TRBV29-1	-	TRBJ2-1	TGCAGCGTTAAGGGGCTTGGTGAGCAGTTCTTC	CSVKGLGEQFF
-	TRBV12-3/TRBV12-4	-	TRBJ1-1	TGTGCCAGCAGTTTAACGGGGGGGGCGGTAGCTTTCTTT	CASSLTGGAVAFF
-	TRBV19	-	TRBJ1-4	TGTGCCAGTAGTTCCAGGGACTCTAATGAAAAACTGTTTTTT	CASSSRDSNEKLFF
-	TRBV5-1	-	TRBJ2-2	TGCGCCAGCAGCTTGGTGCAGGGCGGGGCCGGGGAGCTGTTTTTT	CASSLVQGGAGELFF
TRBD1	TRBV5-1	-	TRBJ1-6	TGCGCCAGCAGCATACAGGGGGTCGGTTCACCCCTCCACTTT	CASSIQGVGSPLHF
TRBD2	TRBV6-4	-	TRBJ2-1	TGTGCCAGCAGCCGAGCCGGGACTAGCGGGTCGAGCTCCTACAATGAGCAGTTCTTC	CASSRAGTSGSSSYNEQFF
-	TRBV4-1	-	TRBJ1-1	TGCGCCAGCAGCCAAGATCGGCGGACAGTGAACACTGAAGCTTTCTTT	CASSQDRRTVNTEAFF
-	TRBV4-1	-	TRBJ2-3	TGCGCCAGCAGCCAAGTTCTTCCTAGCACAGATACGCAGTATTTT	CASSQVLPSTDTQYF
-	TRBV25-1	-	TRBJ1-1	TGTGCCAGCAGTGAACGTCCGAACACTGAAGCTTTCTTT	CASSERPNTEAFF
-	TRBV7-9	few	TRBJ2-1	TGTGCCAGCAGCTTAGTGGTGCTAGATCCCTCCTTCGATGAGCAGTTCTTC	CASSLVVLDPSFDEQFF
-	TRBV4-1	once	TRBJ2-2	TGCGCCAGCAGCCAAGGACATGCAAACACCGGGGAGCTGTTTTTT	CASSQGHANTGELFF
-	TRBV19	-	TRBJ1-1	TGTGCCAGCGCTATCGGGGGGAGGGTAAGGGTAAGGGCTGAAGCTTTCTTT	CASAIGGRVRVRAEAFF
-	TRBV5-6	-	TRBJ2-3	TGTGCCAGCAGCTTGGGGGCTAGCACAGATACGCAGTATTTT	CASSLGASTDTQYF
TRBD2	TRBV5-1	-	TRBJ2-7	TGCGCCAGCAGCGAACTAGCGGGGAGAATCTACGAGCAGTACTTC	CASSELAGRIYEQYF
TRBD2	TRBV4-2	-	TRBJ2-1	TGTGCCAGCAGCCAAGTAGGGGCGGGGGATGACAATGAGCAGTTCTTC	CASSQVGAGDDNEQFF
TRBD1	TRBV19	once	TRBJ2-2	TGTGCCAGTAGTATAGATCTCAGGGGGACCGGGGAGCTGTTTTTT	CASSIDLRGTGELFF
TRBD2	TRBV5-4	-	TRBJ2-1	TGTGCCAGCAGCTTACTAGCGGGGGTCTACAATGAGCAGTTCTTC	CASSLLAGVYNEQFF
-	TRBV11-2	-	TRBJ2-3	TGTGCCAGCAGCTCACCAGGCACAGATACGCAGTATTTT	CASSSPGTDTQYF
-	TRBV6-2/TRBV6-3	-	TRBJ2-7	TGTGCCAGCAGTTACTCGAGGCAGACCTCCTACGAGCAGTACTTC	CASSYSRQTSYEQYF
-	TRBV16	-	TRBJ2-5	TGTGCCAGCAGCCGCGGTGGGGCCGTCGGTCAAGAGACCCAGTACTTC	CASSRGGAVGQETQYF
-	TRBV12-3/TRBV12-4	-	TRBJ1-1	TGTGCCAGCGAGGGCGAAGGTAGCACTGAAGCTTTCTTT	CASEGEGSTEAFF
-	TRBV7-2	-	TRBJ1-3	TGTGCCAGCAGCTTCGGACAGCCCGGAAACACCATATATTTT	CASSFGQPGNTIYF
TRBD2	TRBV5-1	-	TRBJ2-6	TGCGCCAGCAGCTTGGGCGGGGGTTCTTCGACTGGGGCCAACGTCCTGACTTTC	CASSLGGGSSTGANVLTF
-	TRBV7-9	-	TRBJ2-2	TGTGCCAGCAGCTTTTCCGGGGTGTCCGGGGAGCTGTTTTTT	CASSFSGVSGELFF
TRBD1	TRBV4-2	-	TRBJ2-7	TGTGCCAGCAGCCAAACCCGGGACAGGGTATACGAGCAGTACTTC	CASSQTRDRVYEQYF
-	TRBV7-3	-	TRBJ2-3	TGTGCCAGCAGCTTGAAGGGGTTAACTTCAGATACGCAGTATTTT	CASSLKGLTSDTQYF
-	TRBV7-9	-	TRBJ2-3	TGTGCCAGCAGCCAGGCAGGGGTGAGGAGCACAGATACGCAGTATTTT	CASSQAGVRSTDTQYF
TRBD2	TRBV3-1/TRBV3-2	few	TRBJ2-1	TGTGCCAGCAGCCAACCCCGCGGGGGGGGCGCTTACAATGAGCAGTTCTTC	CASSQPRGGGAYNEQFF
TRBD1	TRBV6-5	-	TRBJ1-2	TGTGCCAGCCGGGACAGGGTTACTAACTATGGCTACACCTTC	CASRDRVTNYGYTF
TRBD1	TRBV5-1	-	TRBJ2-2	TGCGCCAGCAGCCGGACAGGGGCGAACACCGGGGAGCTGTTTTTT	CASSRTGANTGELFF
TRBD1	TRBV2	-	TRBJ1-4	TGTGCCAGCAGTGGACAGGGAGTAGTAACTGAAAAACTGTTTTTT	CASSGQGVVTEKLFF
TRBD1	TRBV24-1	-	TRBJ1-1	TGTGCCACCAGTGACGCCACACCATCGGGACAGGGGCTTTTCTTT	CATSDATPSGQGLFF
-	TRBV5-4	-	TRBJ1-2	TGTGCCAGCAGCTTGACGCCCAGGGGCGACGCTGGCTACACCTTC	CASSLTPRGDAGYTF
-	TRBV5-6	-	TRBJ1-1	TGTGCCAGCAGCTTGCCGGGGAACACTGAAGCTTTCTTT	CASSLPGNTEAFF
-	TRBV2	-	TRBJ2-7	TGTGCCAGCAGCCATGGGGCGGCCAGCTCCTACGAGCAGTACTTC	CASSHGAASSYEQYF
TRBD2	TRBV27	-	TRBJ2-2	TGTGCCAGCAGTTTATCGTCCCTAGCGGGGGTTGCAACCGGGGAGCTGTTTTTT	CASSLSSLAGVATGELFF
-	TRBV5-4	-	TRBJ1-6	TGTGCCAGCAGCTTAGCGGGAACCTATAATTCACCCCTCCACTTT	CASSLAGTYNSPLHF
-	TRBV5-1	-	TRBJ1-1	TGCGCCAGCAGCTTGAAGACAGCTGAAGCTTTCTTT	CASSLKTAEAFF